This TCR beta chain is from a study of OX40 agonist ivuxolimab in advanced cancers. Context from the whole study: Ivuxolimab, which targeted the costimulatory receptor OX40 (CD134), was an agonistic, fully human IgG2 monoclonal antibody. The paper reports the monotherapy dose-escalation portion (N ≈ 50 patients) of the phase I ivuxolimab trial. The dose-escalation cohort was 82.7% male with a mean age of around 62 years, ranging from roughly 23 to 90. Intravenous ivuxolimab was administered to patients every 2 weeks at six dose levels: 0.01, 0.1, 0.3, 1.5, 3 and 10 mg/kg. Patients were allowed to have had prior anti-PD-1, anti-PD-L1 or anti-CTLA-4 therapy, and around two fifths of the dose-escalation patients had been treated with checkpoint inhibitors. Peripheral TCRbeta sequencing aimed to test whether ivuxolimab altered TCR sequence diversity and caused clonal T-cell expansion. Partial responses occurred in three dose-escalation patients: two with cutaneous melanoma and one with hepatocellular carcinoma. Among the 52 dose-escalation patients, about 20 had hepatocellular carcinoma, about 15 melanoma, 9 renal cell carcinoma and 9 head and neck cancer. Overall study results and their limits: At doses of 0.1 to 3.0 mg/kg, clonal expansion of both CD4+ and CD8+ T cells in blood was seen between baseline and week 6. After ivuxolimab, more expanded clones were found on average in CD8+ T cells than in CD4+ T cells. The antigen specificity of the clonally expanded peripheral T cells was not determined. In the 0.1-3.0 mg/kg groups, partial responders had among the lowest normalized peripheral clonal expansion, particularly in CD8+ T cells. Low levels of normalized T-cell clonal expansion were also seen in some patients who did not respond.

Patients with a history of autoimmune disease or receiving systemic immunosuppression were excluded from the trial. Peripheral blood for TCR sequencing was collected from all dose cohorts at baseline, on cycle 4 day 1, and on cycle 7 day 1. Samples came from an open-label, multicenter, first-in-human phase I dose-escalation trial of ivuxolimab. The trial enrolled adults with locally advanced or metastatic head and neck squamous cell, hepatocellular, melanoma or renal cell carcinoma. CD4+ and CD8+ T cells were sorted separately from peripheral blood before TCR sequencing. V gives up 4 bases and J gives up 6 bases, and the segment between their germline ends measures 9 bases. CDR1 SGHNT and CDR2 YYREEE were looked up in the germline V gene (reference sequence). The CDR3, cysteine through phenylalanine, is 12 amino acids long. Only the CDR3 portion is preserved as DNA: 36 bases, with reading frame beginning at the first base.

This clone was detected a few times. Its antigen remains undetermined. No quality values exist for individual bases; no much larger clone is one base distant. The identical CDR3 is also encoded by other nucleotide sequences in the sample. For sequencing of the TCRbeta CDR3 region, genomic DNA was extracted from the sorted cells. TCRbeta CDR3 regions were sequenced using the immunoSEQ Assay. The table was pulled from immuneACCESS by TCRdb, which kept in-frame rearrangements only. Such tables lose some clones; where checked, under half of the loss comes from unresolved V genes, and the rest has no known cause. The sample has about 90,000 clones on record, more than 80% of them singletons. The ten largest clones represent around 0.21% of the sample.

This specimen consisted of CD4+ or CD8+ T cells sorted from blood, obtained in a trial of the OX40 agonist ivuxolimab. The sequence joins TRBV5-4 to TRBJ2-3; the D gene lacks a confident call. This TCR derives from an adult with an advanced solid tumor such as melanoma, head and neck, liver or kidney cancer. In nucleotide form, the sequence is TGTGCCAGCAGCCCAACGTCGGATACGCAGTATTTT. This is translated as CASSPTSDTQYF.